The next 21 T cell receptor beta chains were all read from a single sample in a study of T cells after posttransplantation cyclophosphamide. Cyclophosphamide on days +3 and +4 followed busulfan-fludarabine conditioning and a marrow graft. Assay: immunoSEQ multiplex PCR; the TCRdb copy retains only in-frame clones and omits some. The sample yields around 37,000 clones, roughly 78% seen once. The sequences come from CD4+ T cells sorted from blood, collected roughly 1,900 days after a stem cell transplant with posttransplant cyclophosphamide. These TCRs come from a female patient in her 40s who received an allogeneic stem cell transplant from a related donor, was CMV-positive, and had no GVHD. The graft donor may account for some of the T cells.

The chain has TRBV5-1 and TRBJ2-7; 7 bases are shared with TRBD2. The CDR3 runs 16 residues. Losses at the gene ends were 0 bases for V and 2 bases for J; bases not matched to a gene: 8. CDR1 and CDR2 (germline): SGHRS, YFSETQ. The CDR3 DNA is TGCGCCAGCAGCTTGGTCTGGGGGGGGAAACCCTACGAGCAGTACTTC. Translated: CASSLVWGGKPYEQYF.

V and J are TRBV2 and TRBJ1-3, with 8 bases that match TRBD1. Germline values: CDR1 SNHLY, CDR2 FYNNEI. The CDR3 loop spans 13 amino acids. J gave up 0 bases and V 8 bases, and 0 bases lay outside the gene matches. The CDR3 DNA is TGTGCCAGCGGACAGGGCTCTGGAAACACCATATATTTT. This translates into CASGQGSGNTIYF.

The chain uses TRBV6-5 and TRBJ2-1; D possibly corresponds to TRBD1 (5 bases). This CDR3 region has 14 residues. Germline values: CDR1 MNHEY, CDR2 SVGAGI. Trimming removed 7 bases from V and 2 bases from J, with 12 bases in between. The CDR3 coding sequence is TGTGCCAGCAAAGACAGTGGAACCTACAATGAGCAGTTCTTC. This sequence encodes CASKDSGTYNEQFF.

The chain has TRBV5-8 and TRBJ1-2, with 9 bases aligning to TRBD1. This CDR3 spans 15 amino acids. Germline trimming cut 0 bases from V and 4 bases from J; bases unmatched to any gene: 4. Germline V CDR1 and CDR2: SGHTS, YDEGEE. Here the CDR3 reads CASSLAGTGSYGYTF. CDR3 bases: TGTGCCAGCAGCTTGGCCGGGACAGGGAGCTATGGCTACACCTTC.

This chain uses TRBV4-3 with TRBJ2-7; D is undetermined. The CDR3 totals 13 residues. Germline lookup yields CDR1 LGHNA and CDR2 YSLEER. V was trimmed by 0 bases and J by 6 bases, leaving 9 bases between them. The CDR3 sequence is CASSQDLLAEQYF. The CDR3, as DNA: TGCGCCAGCAGCCAAGATTTATTGGCCGAGCAGTACTTC.

The rearrangement joins TRBV19 to TRBJ1-5; 7 bases fit TRBD1. The CDR3 has 15 amino acids. Germline assignment: CDR1 LNHDA and CDR2 SQIVND (reference sequence). The junction had 10 bases not matched to a gene; V was cut back by 7 bases and J by 4 bases. CDR3 region: CASTLRDRRNQPQHF. The CDR3 nucleotides are TGTGCCAGTACCTTAAGGGACAGACGGAATCAGCCCCAGCATTTT.

The chain employs TRBV9 and TRBJ1-1; tentative D call: TRBD1 (5 bases). Germline V gives CDR1 SGDLS, CDR2 YYNGEE. Trimming shortened V by 0 bases and J by 1 base, and 7 bases separated the two germline ends. The CDR3 covers 14 residues. This CDR3 is CASSVVTANTEAFF. CDR3 sequence (DNA): TGTGCCAGCAGCGTAGTGACAGCGAACACTGAAGCTTTCTTT.

The V and J genes are TRBV7-3 and TRBJ2-3; 7 positions agree with TRBD1. The length of the CDR3 is 15 residues. V dropped 4 bases and J dropped 8; count of bases not matched to a gene: 12. Germline CDR1 and CDR2: SGHTA and FQGTGA. In DNA form, the CDR3 reads TGTGCCAGCAGCTCCGACGGACAGGCCCCGGGTACGCAGTATTTT. The encoded protein is CASSSDGQAPGTQYF.

This chain joins TRBV5-8 and TRBJ1-1; D uncertain. Germline-derived CDR1 and CDR2 are SGHTS and YDEGEE. With 0 bases removed from V and 1 base from J, the gap between germline ends came to 10 bases. The CDR3 spans 15 residues. The CDR3 DNA follows: TGTGCCAGCAGCTTGGGTGGCGGGTCGAACACTGAAGCTTTCTTT. This sequence encodes CASSLGGGSNTEAFF. Full variable domain (outside the CDR3, taken from reference TRBV5-8 and TRBJ1-1): EAGVTQSPTHLIKTRGQQATLRCSPISGHTSVYWYQQALGLGLQFLLWYDEGEERNRGNFPPRFSGRQFPNYSSELNVNALELEDSALYLCASSLGGGSNTEAFFGQGTRLTVV.

This chain joins TRBV5-1 and TRBJ1-1, with 9 positions matching TRBD1. The CDR3 spans 16 residues. V was clipped by 0 bases and J by 2 bases; unmatched bases: 5. Germline CDR1 reads SGHRS; CDR2 reads YFSETQ. As DNA, the CDR3 is TGCGCCAGCAGCTTGGGGGACAGGGCCGTCAACACTGAAGCTTTCTTT. Translation gives CASSLGDRAVNTEAFF.

This chain uses TRBV9 with TRBJ1-1, with a weak D call TRBD1 (6 bases). CDR1 and CDR2 (germline): SGDLS, YYNGEE. This CDR3 contains 14 residues. The V end lost 3 bases, the J end lost 5 bases, and 14 bases lay between the germline ends. The CDR3 loop is CASSEDPRGTEAFF. As DNA, the CDR3 is TGTGCCAGCAGCGAGGATCCTAGGGGGACTGAAGCTTTCTTT.

This clone was picked up one time. V usage is TRBV7-2 and J usage is TRBJ1-2; TRBD1 agrees at 7 bases. The CDR3 spans 13 residues. V lost 4 bases to trimming and J lost 4 bases; unmatched junction nucleotides: 3. Germline lookup yields CDR1 SGHTA and CDR2 FQGNSA. This CDR3 is CASSWDSGYGYTF. The CDR3 DNA follows: TGTGCCAGCAGCTGGGACAGCGGCTATGGCTACACCTTC.

CDR3 loop: CASSLGSGLKETQYF. In nucleotides, the CDR3 is TGTGCCAGCAGCTTAGGTTCAGGGCTGAAAGAGACCCAGTACTTC. V and J are TRBV7-2 and TRBJ2-5; D is perhaps TRBD1 (5 bases). The CDR3 sequence is 15 residues long. The germline V gene encodes CDR1 SGHTA and CDR2 FQGNSA. The germline V and J ends were trimmed by 1 base and 3 bases, with 12 bases remaining between them.

The CDR3 spells CSVKLSTDTQYF. The CDR3 coding sequence is TGCAGCGTGAAACTGAGCACAGATACGCAGTATTTT. V and J are TRBV29-1 and TRBJ2-3; no definite D call. Germline CDR1 and CDR2: SQVTM and ANQGSEA. Trimming removed 6 bases from V and 0 bases from J, with 7 bases in between. This CDR3 spans 12 amino acids.

The chain employs TRBV5-1 and TRBJ1-6, with D unclear. This CDR3 spans 15 amino acids. CDR1 SGHRS and CDR2 YFSETQ come from the germline V gene. The V and J ends lost 7 bases and 6 bases respectively, with 17 bases between them. CDR3 sequence: CASRSVEATNSPLHF. CDR3 bases: TGCGCCAGCCGGTCCGTGGAGGCGACTAATTCACCCCTCCACTTT.

V and J are TRBV7-9 and TRBJ2-1; D call uncertain. Germline assignment: CDR1 SEHNR and CDR2 FQNEAQ (reference sequence). V shed 5 bases and J shed 0 bases, with 11 bases lying between them. The CDR3 is 15 residues long. CDR3 sequence (DNA): TGTGCCAGCAGCCCCGACCGGAGCTCCTACAATGAGCAGTTCTTC. Translation gives CASSPDRSSYNEQFF.

This clone has just one count. The chain links TRBV4-1 to TRBJ2-4, with 8 bases identical to TRBD1. The CDR3 sequence is 17 residues long. V lost 3 bases, J lost 2 bases, and 9 bases stayed unmatched. The germline V gene has CDR1 MGHRA and CDR2 YSYEKL. The CDR3 bases are TGCGCCAGCAGCCAGGGGGGACAGGCTAAGACCAAAAACATTCAGTACTTC. Its translation is CASSQGGQAKTKNIQYF.

The chain joins TRBV7-2 to TRBJ2-2; 8 positions agree with TRBD1. The V gene end was trimmed by 5 bases and the J gene end by 5 bases; junction bases not matched to a gene: 7. The CDR3 extends over 15 amino acids. CDR1 SGHTA and CDR2 FQGNSA come from the germline V gene. The CDR3 region is CASSPDRGRTGELFF. The CDR3 DNA sequence: TGTGCCAGCAGCCCCGACAGGGGTCGGACCGGGGAGCTGTTTTTT.

This clone showed up just a few times. The CDR3 loop is CASSLFGTGDSPLHF. Here the CDR3 DNA reads TGTGCCAGCAGCTTATTCGGGACAGGAGATTCACCCCTCCACTTT. The chain combines TRBV5-4 with TRBJ1-6; 8 bases align to TRBD1. The CDR3 extends over 15 amino acids. Germline CDR1 reads SGHNT; CDR2 reads YYREEE (reference sequence). V shed 2 bases and J 8 bases; nucleotides not matched to a gene: 6.

This clone occurred a few times. The V gene is TRBV5-1, the J gene TRBJ1-2; the D gene is possibly TRBD1 (5 bases). The CDR3 has 15 amino acids. Per the germline V gene, CDR1 is SGHRS and CDR2 is YFSETQ. V lost 0 bases to trimming and J lost 4 bases, with 13 bases between them. CDR3 coding DNA: TGCGCCAGCAGCTTGGCCCCGACAGATAGCTATGGCTACACCTTC. Its translation is CASSLAPTDSYGYTF.

The chain uses TRBV6-6 and TRBJ2-1; 8 bases fit TRBD1. This CDR3 has 16 amino acids. J gave up 7 bases and V 5 bases, and 13 bases lay outside the gene matches. Germline assignment: CDR1 MNHNY and CDR2 SVGAGI (reference sequence). CDR3 sequence reads: CASSPDRVGLGNEQFF. Here the CDR3 DNA reads TGTGCCAGCAGTCCGGACAGGGTCGGCCTAGGAAATGAGCAGTTCTTC.